Listed below are T cell receptor beta chains from one sample, sequenced in a study of Ad26.COV2.S vaccination and SARS-CoV-2 variants. TCRdb's copy holds only in-frame clones and misses some; the assay was immunoSEQ multiplex PCR. Among 380,000 or so clones, 83% were seen once, and the ten largest hold almost 7.5%. Sequencing used peripheral blood, obtained in a trial of Ad26.COV2.S vaccine versus placebo. Source of these receptors: a person between 18 and 59 years old who received the Ad26.COV2.S COVID-19 vaccine or a placebo. The CDR3 runs from the conserved cysteine through the conserved F or W. The D gene is left open where the match is weak. Some rows have no size entry. The others give once, few or many, or a class for an expanded clone.

clone_size j_call v_call d_call cdr3_aa cdr3_nt
once TRBJ1-5 TRBV5-4 . CASSLAAGEVRYSNQPQHF TGTGCCAGCAGCTTGGCCGCAGGGGAGGTGCGGTATAGCAATCAGCCCCAGCATTTT
. TRBJ2-5 TRBV5-1 TRBD1 CASSLGDRGTLLRETQYF TGCGCCAGCAGCTTGGGAGACAGGGGGACTCTTTTACGGGAGACCCAGTACTTC
. TRBJ2-1 TRBV19 . CASSPRRGPLDEQFF TGTGCCAGTAGCCCCCGGCGGGGGCCCCTCGATGAGCAGTTCTTC
. TRBJ2-7 TRBV4-1 . CASSQDLGGGRGSYEQYF TGCGCCAGCAGCCAAGATTTAGGGGGCGGGAGAGGGTCCTACGAGCAGTACTTC
. TRBJ1-2 TRBV7-2 . CASSWRVEDNGYTF TGTGCCAGCAGCTGGCGGGTGGAGGACAATGGCTACACCTTC
. TRBJ1-2 TRBV29-1 . CSVEDRSRGVGSFGYTF TGCAGCGTTGAAGATCGGAGCAGGGGTGTCGGATCCTTCGGCTACACCTTC
. TRBJ2-2 TRBV3-1/TRBV3-2 TRBD2 CASSQGLAGGFANTGELFF TGTGCCAGCAGCCAAGGCTTAGCGGGAGGGTTCGCGAACACCGGGGAGCTGTTTTTT
few TRBJ2-1 TRBV29-1 TRBD2 CSAVAGGPGEQFF TGCAGCGCCGTAGCGGGGGGGCCGGGTGAGCAGTTCTTC
. TRBJ2-5 TRBV9 TRBD2 CASSGRERGAGRGETQYF TGTGCCAGCAGCGGGCGAGAGCGGGGGGCCGGCCGGGGAGAGACCCAGTACTTC
once TRBJ2-3 TRBV9 . CASSRSTDTQYF TGTGCCAGCAGCCGGAGCACAGATACGCAGTATTTT
. TRBJ2-5 TRBV7-2 . CASSLMVQEETQYF TGTGCCAGCAGCTTAATGGTCCAAGAAGAGACCCAGTACTTC
. TRBJ1-5 TRBV20-1 . CSAGGVNNQPQHF TGCAGTGCTGGTGGCGTAAACAATCAGCCCCAGCATTTT
once TRBJ2-7 TRBV24-1 . CATSEAEVFFPSSYEQYF TGTGCCACCAGTGAGGCGGAGGTGTTCTTTCCCAGCTCCTACGAGCAGTACTTC
. TRBJ1-1 TRBV7-9 . CASSLAGLSDTEAFF TGTGCCAGCAGCTTAGCGGGGTTGTCGGACACTGAAGCTTTCTTT
few TRBJ2-3 TRBV4-3 . CASSQSVGHTDTQYF TGCGCCAGCAGCCAAAGTGTCGGTCACACAGATACGCAGTATTTT
. TRBJ1-1 TRBV4-3 . CASSQEEGTEAFF TGCGCCAGCAGCCAAGAGGAGGGCACTGAAGCTTTCTTT
. TRBJ2-1 TRBV14 TRBD2 CASSIRTSNPNEQFF TGTGCCAGCAGCATCCGGACTAGCAATCCGAATGAGCAGTTCTTC
once TRBJ1-6 TRBV19 . CASSDRQVNSPLHF TGTGCCAGTAGCGACCGCCAAGTGAATTCACCCCTCCACTTT
. TRBJ2-1 TRBV6-5 TRBD2 CASSRPGLARNEQFF TGTGCCAGCAGCAGACCGGGACTAGCCCGCAATGAGCAGTTCTTC
. TRBJ1-5 TRBV5-6 TRBD1 CASSPGQVSNQPQHF TGTGCCAGCAGCCCGGGACAGGTGAGCAATCAGCCCCAGCATTTT
once TRBJ2-1 TRBV7-2 . CASSRRGSSYNEQFF TGTGCCAGCAGCAGGCGGGGAAGCTCCTACAATGAGCAGTTCTTC
. TRBJ2-2 TRBV3-1/TRBV3-2 . CASSLPGVGELFF TGTGCCAGCAGCCTGCCGGGGGTCGGGGAGCTGTTTTTT
few TRBJ1-1 TRBV4-1 . CASSQDSGRRLLEAFF TGCGCCAGCAGCCAAGATTCCGGCCGACGTCTTCTTGAAGCTTTCTTT
. TRBJ1-5 TRBV27 . CASSPQSGINQPQHF TGTGCCAGCAGTCCTCAATCAGGGATCAATCAGCCCCAGCATTTT
. TRBJ2-5 TRBV29-1 . CSAAPLRGYQETQYF TGCAGCGCTGCCCCCTTGAGGGGCTACCAAGAGACCCAGTACTTC
. TRBJ1-2 TRBV2 TRBD1 CASSGEWQGGGYTF TGTGCCAGCAGTGGGGAGTGGCAGGGGGGTGGCTACACCTTC
. TRBJ1-2 TRBV5-1 . CASSLTGKGYTF TGCGCCAGCAGCTTGACAGGGAAAGGCTACACCTTC
. TRBJ2-2 TRBV19 . CASSSARGTGELFF TGTGCCAGTAGTTCCGCGAGGGGCACCGGGGAGCTGTTTTTT
. TRBJ2-3 TRBV15 . CATSRDFHWDTQYF TGTGCCACCAGCAGGGACTTCCACTGGGATACGCAGTATTTT
. TRBJ2-2 TRBV12-2 . CASRLARQRSNTGELFF TGTGCAAGTCGCTTAGCGCGCCAACGGTCGAACACCGGGGAGCTGTTTTTT
. TRBJ1-6 TRBV5-1 . CASSLGRSSTPLHF TGCGCCAGCAGCTTGGGTAGGTCCAGTACACCCCTCCACTTT
. TRBJ1-5 TRBV10-3 TRBD1 CAISSDRGNQPQHF TGTGCCATCAGTTCGGACAGGGGCAATCAGCCCCAGCATTTT
. TRBJ2-5 TRBV18 TRBD2 CASSPRTSGGLETQYF TGTGCCAGCTCACCAAGGACTAGCGGGGGGTTGGAGACCCAGTACTTC
. TRBJ2-3 TRBV18 TRBD1 CASSPETGDPDTQYF TGTGCCAGCTCACCAGAGACAGGGGACCCAGATACGCAGTATTTT
once TRBJ1-3 TRBV6-5 . CASSLDRETRVYF TGTGCCAGCAGTCTGGACAGAGAAACAAGAGTATATTTT
. TRBJ1-4 TRBV30 TRBD1 CAWSPDRDSRRLFF TGTGCCTGGAGTCCGGACAGGGACTCGAGGCGACTGTTTTTT